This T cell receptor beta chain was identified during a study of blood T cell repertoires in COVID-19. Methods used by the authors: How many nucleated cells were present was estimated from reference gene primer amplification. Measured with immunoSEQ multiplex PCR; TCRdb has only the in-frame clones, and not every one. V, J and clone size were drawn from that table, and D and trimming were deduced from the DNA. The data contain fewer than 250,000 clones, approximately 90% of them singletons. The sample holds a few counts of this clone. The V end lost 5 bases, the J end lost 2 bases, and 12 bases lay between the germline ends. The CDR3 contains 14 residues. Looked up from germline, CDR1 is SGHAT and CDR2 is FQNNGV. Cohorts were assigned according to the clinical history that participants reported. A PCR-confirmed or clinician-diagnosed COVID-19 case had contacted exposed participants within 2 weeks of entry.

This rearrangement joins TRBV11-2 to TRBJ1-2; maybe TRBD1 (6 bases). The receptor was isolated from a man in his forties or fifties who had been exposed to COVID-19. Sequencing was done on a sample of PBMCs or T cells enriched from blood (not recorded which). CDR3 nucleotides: TGTGCCAGCAGCCCCACCAGGGGCAACTATGGCTACACCTTC. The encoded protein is CASSPTRGNYGYTF.